A single sample is the source of the 4 T cell receptor beta chains below, sequenced in a study of molecular identifiers for immune sequencing clone quantification. Using its own MiXCR run on the PCR reads, TCRdb lists one record per CDR3 protein. The table records 85,000 to 100,000 distinct CDR3 sequences, around 24% of them present only once. Sample: naive CD8+ T cells from blood, with Jurkat cell RNA spiked in. Subset meaning: FACS-sorted CD8+CD4-CCR7+CD45RA+ naive T cells. The source of these receptors is a human donor in good health. Some libraries in this study had Jurkat cell RNA spiked in.

As for this clonotype: A much larger clone sits a single nucleotide away, making a read error possible. The gene calls are TRBV19 and TRBJ1-1; 9 bases map to TRBD1. The CDR3 totals 14 residues. Germline CDR1 is LNHDA and CDR2 is SQIVND (reference sequence). This CDR3 reads CTSRTTGGNTEAFF. DNA of the CDR3: TGTACCAGTAGGACTACAGGGGGCAACACTGAAGCTTTCTTT. Based on the CDR3 plus reference TRBV19 and TRBJ1-1, the full variable domain is DGGITQSPKYLFRKEGQNVTLSCEQNLNHDAMYWYRQDPGQGLRLIYYSQIVNDFQKGDIAEGYSVSREKKESFPLTVTSAQKNPTAFYLCTSRTTGGNTEAFFGQGTRLTVV.

The sample holds many counts of this clonotype. This chain connects TRBV19 to TRBJ1-6, with D perhaps TRBD1 (6 bases). Trimming took 4 bases from V and 9 from J, leaving 10 bases between them. The length of the CDR3 is 13 residues. The germline CDR1 and CDR2 sequences are LNHDA and SQIVND (reference sequence). In DNA, the CDR3 is TGTGCCAGTAGTACGGGGGGCTCTTCACCCCTCCACTTT. It encodes CASSTGGSSPLHF. The entire variable domain, with the rest obtained from reference TRBV19 and TRBJ1-6, is as follows: DGGITQSPKYLFRKEGQNVTLSCEQNLNHDAMYWYRQDPGQGLRLIYYSQIVNDFQKGDIAEGYSVSREKKESFPLTVTSAQKNPTAFYLCASSTGGSSPLHFGNGTRLTVT.

Notes on this clonotype: The germline gene is not matched at one end of the junction; a read error may be the cause. The chain combines TRBV4-1 with TRBJ1-5; D gene ambiguous. In germline, CDR1 is MGHRA, CDR2 YSYEKL. The CDR3 has 14 amino acids. The DNA for the CDR3 is TGCGCCAGCCGCCAAAATGGAGGTAATCAGCCCCAGCCTTTT. Translating it yields CASRQNGGNQPQPF.

At least ten counts were recorded for this clonotype. CDR3 nucleotide sequence: TGTGCCAGCAGCTCCGAGGACGGGGGAAACACTGAAGCTTTCTTT. Its translation: CASSSEDGGNTEAFF. J is TRBJ1-1 and V is TRBV7-6; D might be TRBD1 (5 bases). CDR3 length: 15 amino acids. Per germline, CDR1 SGHVS and CDR2 FNYEAQ. Trimming took 4 bases from V and 2 from J, leaving 14 bases between them.